Included here is one T cell receptor (beta chain) sequence, with context. Some clones are missing from TCRdb's copy, which holds only in-frame ones; the method was immunoSEQ multiplex PCR. The table lists more than 300,000 clones, 88% of them singletons, with 7% to 8% in the top ten. This sample was included in a study of blood T cell repertoires in COVID-19. The overall study: COVID-19 samples, acute and convalescent, were from the United States, Italy and Spain.

Seattle enrolled patients during active infection and tracked them longitudinally. This CDR3 is built from 13 residues. CDR1 ENHRY and CDR2 SYGVKD come from the germline V gene. V dropped 6 bases and J dropped 5 bases, with 13 bases sitting between them. Sequenced material: peripheral blood. The genes are TRBV10-3 and TRBJ2-5; a weak D match, TRBD1 (6 bases). The clonotype originates from a woman aged 70-85 years with COVID-19, enrolled during active disease. The chain's CDR3 is CAISRGSGETQYF. In DNA form, the CDR3 reads TGTGCCATCAGCAGGGGTTCTGGGGAGACCCAGTACTTC.